The clone carrying this T cell receptor (beta chain) came up many times. Its antigen is undetermined. With 4 bases clipped from V and 4 bases from J, the junction kept 5 bases outside the gene matches. CDR3 length: 15 residues. Germline CDR1 and CDR2: MGHRA and YSYEKL. These data belong to a study of tumor-infiltrating lymphocytes in glioblastoma multiforme. The study, taken as a whole, reports: Just one glioblastoma patient contributed to the TCR-mutation comparison. T cells were not sorted into functional subsets. Detected clone frequencies may not reflect cell counts, being RNA-based.

Three nested ARM-PCR rounds with V-beta and C-beta primers built TCRB libraries. TCRB cDNA was made from approximately 0.5 ug total RNA. TCRdb redid the calling of the multiplex PCR reads with MiXCR, one entry per CDR3 protein. Of approximately 20,000 distinct CDR3 sequences in the sample, approximately 70% were seen once. The receptor was isolated from a male donor with glioblastoma. The chain links TRBV4-1 to TRBJ2-5; 11 positions agree with TRBD2. Sequencing was done on a sample of peripheral blood. The CDR3 sequence is CASSPPLAGGETQYF. CDR3 bases: TGCGCCAGCAGCCCCCCTCTAGCGGGAGGAGAGACCCAGTACTTC.